These 2 T cell receptor beta chains originate from one sample sequenced in a study of T cell responses to AZD1222 COVID-19 vaccine. Produced via immunoSEQ multiplex PCR; TCRdb's table is partial and in-frame only. Found here are some 130,000 clones, around 93% of them singletons; the top ten hold 6.5% to 8%. The sample was peripheral blood, taken 28 days after the second AZD1222 dose. These receptors originate from an adult who received the AZD1222 COVID-19 vaccine.

The CDR3 reads CASSQEVTAGNQPQHF. The CDR3 DNA reads TGTGCCAGCAGCCAAGAGGTGACTGCGGGCAATCAGCCCCAGCATTTT. V usage is TRBV4-2 and J usage is TRBJ1-5; D gene unclear. V lost 0 bases and J lost 2, with 11 bases in between. The CDR3 covers 16 residues. CDR1 is LGHNA, CDR2 YNFKEQ, per germline.

The chain carries TRBV9 and TRBJ2-1; the D gene is possibly TRBD2 (6 bases). V was trimmed by 4 bases and J by 1 base, leaving 15 bases between them. The CDR3 extends over 16 amino acids. Germline CDR1 is SGDLS and CDR2 is YYNGEE. CDR3: CASSTLWAGSYNEQFF. CDR3 in DNA: TGTGCCAGCAGCACCCTATGGGCGGGGTCCTACAATGAGCAGTTCTTC.